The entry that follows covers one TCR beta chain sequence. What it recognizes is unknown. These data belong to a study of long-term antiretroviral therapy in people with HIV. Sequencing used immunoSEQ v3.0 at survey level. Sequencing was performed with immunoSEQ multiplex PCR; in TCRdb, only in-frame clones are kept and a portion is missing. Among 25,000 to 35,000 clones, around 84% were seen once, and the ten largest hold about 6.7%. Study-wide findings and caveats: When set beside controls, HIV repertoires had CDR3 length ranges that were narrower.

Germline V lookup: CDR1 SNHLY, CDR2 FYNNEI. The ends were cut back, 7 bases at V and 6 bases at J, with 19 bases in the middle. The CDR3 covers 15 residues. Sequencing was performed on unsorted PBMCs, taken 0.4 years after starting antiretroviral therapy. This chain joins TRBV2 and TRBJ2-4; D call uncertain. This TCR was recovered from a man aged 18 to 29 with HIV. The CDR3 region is CASIASIGVVNIQYF. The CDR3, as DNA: TGTGCCAGCATCGCGAGTATTGGGGTTGTAAACATTCAGTACTTC.